This is a list of T cell receptor beta chains from one sample in a study of spatial heterogeneity in lung cancer. TCRdb re-analysed the 5' RACE reads in MiXCR, keeping a single row per CDR3 protein. The sample carries approximately 100,000 distinct CDR3 sequences, 15% to 20% recorded once. The specimen comprised PBMCs, sampled at follow-up. The receptors shown here come from a male donor with early-stage non-small cell lung cancer. Each CDR3 is given with its conserved first and last residue. The order of the fields is D gene, V gene, clone size, J gene, CDR3 DNA, CDR3 protein. D genes are given only for firm matches. Only some rows state a clone size, as once, few, many or a class for expanded clones.

TRBD2	TRBV5-1	-	TRBJ2-6	TGCGCCAGCAGCTCTCCCGAGCGGGGCTCTGGGGCCAACGTCCTGACTTTC	CASSSPERGSGANVLTF
-	TRBV10-3	-	TRBJ2-7	TGTGCCATCAGTGAGCCCAGGGTGGCGCCCCACGAGCAGTACTTC	CAISEPRVAPHEQYF
-	TRBV21-1	few	TRBJ1-6	TGTGCCAGCAGCAAAGCGCCACAGGAGAGCTCCTATAATTCACCCCTCCACTTT	CASSKAPQESSYNSPLHF
-	TRBV5-5	-	TRBJ2-3	TGTGCCAGCAGCCCCTCCCCAGGACAGCGATTCACAGATACGCAGTATTTT	CASSPSPGQRFTDTQYF
TRBD1	TRBV5-6	few	TRBJ1-4	TGTGCCAGCAGCTTCAGGGGGCTATCTGAAAAACTGTTTTTT	CASSFRGLSEKLFF
-	TRBV18	-	TRBJ2-3	TGTGCCAGCTCACCATACGCAGATACGCAGTATTTT	CASSPYADTQYF
-	TRBV24-1	few	TRBJ1-5	TGTGCCACCAGTGGATGGGCAGGGCAGCCCCAGCATTTT	CATSGWAGQPQHF
-	TRBV3-1	once	TRBJ1-4	TGTGCCAGCAGCCCTGGGGGACTTGAAAAACTGTTTTTT	CASSPGGLEKLFF
-	TRBV9	-	TRBJ1-5	TGTGCCAGCAGCGTGAGCCAGGGGAGCAATCAGCCCCAGCATTTT	CASSVSQGSNQPQHF
-	TRBV3-1	many	TRBJ2-1	TGTGCCAGCAGCCAAGACCTCGGAGGGCCGGTAAATGAGCAGTTCTTC	CASSQDLGGPVNEQFF
-	TRBV6-4	-	TRBJ1-1	TGTGCCAGCAGTGAGGGCCGGGAGGGCACAGAAGCTTTCTTT	CASSEGREGTEAFF
-	TRBV20-1	-	TRBJ2-3	TGCAGCATCGTCAGGCCTAGCACAGATACGCAGTATTTT	CSIVRPSTDTQYF
-	TRBV14	-	TRBJ1-2	TGTGCCAGCAGCCGACTAGGCTATGGCTACACCTTC	CASSRLGYGYTF
TRBD2	TRBV6-5	few	TRBJ2-1	TGTGCCAGCAGTTCGCTGGGACTAGCGGGAGCCGGGTATGAGCAGTTCTTC	CASSSLGLAGAGYEQFF
TRBD1	TRBV24-1	few	TRBJ2-6	TGTGCCACCAGTGAGGCAGGGGGCGCTGGGGCCAACGTCCTGACTTTC	CATSEAGGAGANVLTF
-	TRBV5-4	-	TRBJ2-3	TGTGCCAGCAGCTTGGCGTCGAACAGAGACACAGATACGCAGTATTTT	CASSLASNRDTDTQYF